In this sample, the clone carrying this T cell receptor (beta chain) turned up once. How the authors handled the data: Estimation of nucleated cell counts relied on the amplification of reference gene primers. Libraries were prepared by immunoSEQ multiplex PCR; TCRdb keeps only in-frame clonotypes and omits some of them. D and trimming come from the DNA, and the V and J calls and clone size come from that table. The sample holds more than 80,000 clones, under 90% seen once. The record originates from a study of blood T cell repertoires in COVID-19. Study as a whole: The samples span acute and convalescent COVID-19 from the United States, Italy and Spain. From T cells, B-cell-depleted T cells, or PBMCs came the material, which was cDNA or gDNA.

Trimming pared 5 bases from V and 5 bases from J, leaving 12 bases between. Germline values: CDR1 MGHDK, CDR2 SYGVNS. The CDR3 is 13 residues long. The TCR was taken from a human donor with active COVID-19. The donor label of this sample is uncertain. Sequenced input: peripheral blood. The chain is built from TRBV25-1 and TRBJ1-1; D not certain. The CDR3 DNA reads as TGTGCCAGCAGTACGTGGAGTTTAACTGAAGCTTTCTTT. Translation: CASSTWSLTEAFF.